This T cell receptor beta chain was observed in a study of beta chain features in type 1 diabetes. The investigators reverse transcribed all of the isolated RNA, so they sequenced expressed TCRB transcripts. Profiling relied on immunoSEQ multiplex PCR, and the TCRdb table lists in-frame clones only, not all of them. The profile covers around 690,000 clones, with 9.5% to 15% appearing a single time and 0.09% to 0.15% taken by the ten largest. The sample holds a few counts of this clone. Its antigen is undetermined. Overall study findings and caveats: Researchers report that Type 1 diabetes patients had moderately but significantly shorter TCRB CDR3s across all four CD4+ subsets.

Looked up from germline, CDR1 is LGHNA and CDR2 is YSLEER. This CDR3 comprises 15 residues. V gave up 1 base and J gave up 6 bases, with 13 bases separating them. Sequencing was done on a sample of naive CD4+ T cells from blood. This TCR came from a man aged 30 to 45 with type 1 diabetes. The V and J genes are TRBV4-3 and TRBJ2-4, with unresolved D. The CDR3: CASSQGTAGPNIQYF. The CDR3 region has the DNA TGCGCCAGCAGCCAAGGCACTGCCGGACCAAACATTCAGTACTTC.